This T cell receptor beta chain was captured by sequencing in a study of OX40 agonist ivuxolimab in advanced cancers. Remarks on this clone: As yet, its antigen is unknown.

Study findings and constraints: Not determined was the antigen specificity of the expanded peripheral T cells.

Trimming cost V 5 bases and J 2 bases, with 15 bases left between them. The CDR3 has 15 amino acids. CDR1 is LNHDA, CDR2 SQIVND, per germline (reference sequence). Method: immunoSEQ multiplex PCR; TCRdb's copy keeps in-frame clones and lacks some. The table lists 45,000 to 50,000 clones, around 89% of them singletons. Sequencing was performed on CD4+ or CD8+ T cells sorted from blood, taken in a trial of the OX40 agonist ivuxolimab. V is TRBV19 and J is TRBJ1-2; D remains ambiguous. This receptor was taken from an adult with an advanced solid tumor such as melanoma, head and neck, liver or kidney cancer. This chain's CDR3 is CASSPDFAGNYGYTF. In DNA, the CDR3 is TGTGCCAGTAGTCCCGACTTCGCCGGGAACTATGGCTACACCTTC.